These 8 T cell receptor beta chains were sequenced from one sample in a study of cytomegalovirus exposure and HLA in healthy donors. PCR involved 60 Vbeta and 13 Jbeta primers. Here immunoSEQ multiplex PCR was the method, and the copy in TCRdb shows in-frame clones only, minus some. The sample's table shows some 51,000 clones. What was sequenced was PBMCs. These receptor sequences come from a man in his fifties or sixties in good health and CMV-seropositive.

The chain couples TRBV4-3 to TRBJ2-7, with 9 bases matching TRBD2. Germline CDR1 reads LGHNA; CDR2 reads YSLEER. CDR3 length equals 16 residues. The V gene end was trimmed by 0 bases and the J gene end by 1 base; junction bases not matched to a gene: 4. DNA for the CDR3: TGCGCCAGCAGCCAAGAAGCAGCGGGAGGTTCCTACGAGCAGTACTTC. This codes for CASSQEAAGGSYEQYF.

The rearrangement links TRBV4-1 to TRBJ2-5, with D possibly TRBD2 on 6 matching bases. V lost 0 bases to trimming and J lost 9 bases, with 14 bases between them. Germline lookup yields CDR1 MGHRA and CDR2 YSYEKL. This CDR3 spans 14 amino acids. In DNA form, the CDR3 reads TGCGCCAGCAGCCAAGACACAGGCGGGGCGGCCCAGTACTTC. It yields the protein CASSQDTGGAAQYF.

The rearrangement uses TRBV10-3 and TRBJ2-7, with TRBD2 identical over 14 bases. The CDR3 covers 17 residues. Germline V gene sequence: CDR1 ENHRY, CDR2 SYGVKD. With V trimmed by 5 bases and J by 2 bases, 8 bases remained unmatched. The CDR3 nucleotides read TGTGCCATCAGTCCGGGACTAGCGGGAGTAAGTGCCTACGAGCAGTACTTC. Protein sequence: CAISPGLAGVSAYEQYF.

The V call is TRBV10-3, the J call TRBJ1-5; 9 bases line up with TRBD1. Germline lookup yields CDR1 ENHRY and CDR2 SYGVKD. V lost 4 bases to trimming and J lost 6 bases; unmatched junction nucleotides: 4. This CDR3 comprises 14 residues. The CDR3 region has the DNA TGTGCCATCAGTGCAGACAGGGGGTTTCAGCCCCAGCATTTT. This encodes CAISADRGFQPQHF.

The genes are TRBV9 and TRBJ2-2; 7 positions agree with TRBD2. The ends lost 0 bases at V and 5 bases at J; junction bases unmatched: 13. The CDR3 extends over 18 amino acids. The germline gives CDR1 SGDLS, CDR2 YYNGEE. The CDR3 sequence: CASSVEGRLAARTGELFF. The CDR3 region has the DNA TGTGCCAGCAGCGTAGAAGGGAGACTAGCAGCGAGGACCGGGGAGCTGTTTTTT.

The chain employs TRBV5-1 and TRBJ2-1; 9 positions match TRBD2. Unmatched junction bases numbered 22, after V lost 4 bases and J lost 8 bases. Germline V CDR1 and CDR2: SGHRS, YFSETQ. CDR3 length: 19 residues. DNA of the CDR3: TGCGCCAGCAGCCTCGGTGGAGGGGGCGGGAGGGACACCACGCATGAGCAGTTCTTC. Translated: CASSLGGGGGRDTTHEQFF.

The chain is built from TRBV19 and TRBJ1-5; D remains ambiguous. The CDR3 has 14 amino acids. V was pared by 7 bases and J by 1 base, with 11 bases between. Germline values: CDR1 LNHDA, CDR2 SQIVND (reference sequence). CDR3 nucleotide sequence: TGTGCCAGTACCGCACCTCGGAGCAATCAGCCCCAGCATTTT. It is translated as CASTAPRSNQPQHF. The entire variable domain, with the rest obtained from reference TRBV19 and TRBJ1-5, is as follows: DGGITQSPKYLFRKEGQNVTLSCEQNLNHDAMYWYRQDPGQGLRLIYYSQIVNDFQKGDIAEGYSVSREKKESFPLTVTSAQKNPTAFYLCASTAPRSNQPQHFGDGTRLSIL.

This chain's CDR3 is CSVWTANYGYTF. In nucleotides, the CDR3 is TGCAGCGTGTGGACAGCTAACTATGGCTACACCTTC. This chain links TRBV29-1 with TRBJ1-2; D possibly corresponds to TRBD1 (6 bases). CDR3 size: 12 residues. Germline V gene data show CDR1 as SQVTM and CDR2 as ANQGSEA. Trimming took off 6 bases at V and 0 bases at J, with 8 bases between the two ends.